The 25 T cell receptor beta chains in this list originate from one sample, sequenced in a study of T cell responses to AZD1222 COVID-19 vaccine. Generated by immunoSEQ multiplex PCR, the TCRdb table keeps only in-frame clones and is missing some. The sample consists of more than 85,000 clones, around 86% of them appearing once. The source was peripheral blood, collected on day 0 of AZD1222 vaccination. These receptors all come from an adult in good health.

V is TRBV5-5 and J is TRBJ2-4; TRBD2 matches 8 bases. Germline loops: CDR1 SGHKS, CDR2 YYEKEE (reference sequence). The junction had 9 bases not matched to a gene; V was cut back by 4 bases and J by 15 bases. The CDR3 covers 12 residues. For the CDR3, the DNA is TGTGCCAGCAGCCGCCGGGAGGGACCGGGGTACTTC. This gives the protein CASSRREGPGYF.

The chain combines TRBV7-9 with TRBJ1-1; D may be TRBD1 (5 bases). CDR1 is SEHNR, CDR2 FQNEAQ, per germline (reference sequence). The length of the CDR3 is 13 residues. V was pared by 4 bases and J by 7 bases, with 13 bases between. The CDR3, as DNA: TGTGCCAGCAGCTCCCGGGGACCAATTGAAGCTTTCTTT. As protein: CASSSRGPIEAFF.

The chain joins TRBV6-5 to TRBJ1-2, with D maybe TRBD1 (6 bases). CDR1 is MNHEY and CDR2 is SVGAGI in the germline V gene. Trimming left V 6 bases short and J 3 bases short, with 11 bases between. The CDR3 totals 13 residues. For the CDR3, the DNA is TGTGCCAGCAGATCGACAGGATACTATGGCTACACCTTC. Its translation is CASRSTGYYGYTF.

The rearrangement joins TRBV6-5 to TRBJ1-6; unclear D gene. This CDR3 region has 16 residues. Per germline, CDR1 MNHEY and CDR2 SVGAGI. Trimming took off 6 bases at V and 0 bases at J, with 12 bases between the two ends. The CDR3 nucleotides are TGTGCCAGCAGATACAGTGGGAGCTCCTATAATTCACCCCTCCACTTT. It specifies CASRYSGSSYNSPLHF.

The V and J genes are TRBV18 and TRBJ1-4; 10 nucleotides align to TRBD1. Germline values: CDR1 KGHSH, CDR2 LQKENI. V lost 7 bases, J lost 8 bases, and 16 bases stayed unmatched. This CDR3 is 17 amino acids long. CDR3 sequence reads: CASFGAKTGQGDEKLFF. CDR3 sequence (DNA): TGTGCCAGCTTTGGTGCGAAGACAGGACAGGGGGACGAAAAACTGTTTTTT.

The chain links TRBV28 to TRBJ1-2; 10 bases are shared with TRBD1. Germline trimming cut 5 bases from V and 4 bases from J; bases unmatched to any gene: 10. The germline gives CDR1 MDHEN, CDR2 SYDVKM. The CDR3 is made up of 16 amino acids. The DNA of the CDR3 is TGTGCCAGCAGTATACATCGACAGGGGGCGAGCTATGGCTACACCTTC. Translating it yields CASSIHRQGASYGYTF.

This sequence joins TRBV10-2 and TRBJ2-3; TRBD1 agrees at 11 bases. The V segment lost 5 bases and the J segment 3 bases; nucleotides outside the gene matches: 7. The V gene's germline CDR1 is WSHSY and CDR2 SAAADI. The CDR3 totals 16 residues. This CDR3 is CASSTPGQGGTDTQYF. CDR3 nucleotides: TGCGCCAGCAGTACACCGGGACAGGGGGGGACAGATACGCAGTATTTT.

The chain couples TRBV7-2 to TRBJ2-7; 9 bases match TRBD1. With V trimmed by 0 bases and J by 4 bases, 4 bases remained unmatched. CDR1 SGHTA and CDR2 FQGNSA come from the germline V gene. CDR3 length: 15 amino acids. The CDR3, as DNA: TGTGCCAGCAGCTTAGCAACAGGGGGCCAATACGAGCAGTACTTC. It is translated as CASSLATGGQYEQYF.

The rearrangement uses TRBV19 and TRBJ2-6; D possibly corresponds to TRBD2 (5 bases). V dropped 7 bases and J dropped 4 bases, with 17 bases sitting between them. The length of the CDR3 is 16 residues. Germline values: CDR1 LNHDA, CDR2 SQIVND (reference sequence). The CDR3 DNA sequence: TGTGCCAGTACGGCCAGGACGGGAACCGGGGCCAACGTCCTGACTTTC. Its protein is CASTARTGTGANVLTF.

The chain employs TRBV19 and TRBJ1-5, with TRBD1 matching over 7 bases. Germline CDR1 LNHDA, CDR2 SQIVND (reference sequence). The CDR3 runs to 16 residues. Trimming at V came to 3 bases and at J to 1 base, leaving 6 bases not matched to a gene. Written as DNA, the CDR3 is TGTGCCAGTAGTATGAGACAGGGAGTCAGCAATCAGCCCCAGCATTTT. This codes for CASSMRQGVSNQPQHF.

The chain uses TRBV28 and TRBJ2-7, with TRBD2 matching 7 bases. This CDR3 is 16 amino acids long. Trimming at V came to 6 bases and at J to 2 bases, leaving 13 bases not matched to a gene. Per germline, CDR1 MDHEN and CDR2 SYDVKM. The CDR3 region has the DNA TGTGCCAGCAGCCACGAAACGGGAGGCAATCCCTACGAGCAGTACTTC. Amino acids: CASSHETGGNPYEQYF.

The CDR3, as DNA: TGCAGCGTTGAAAGGACAGGAACTTATGGCTACACCTTC. Amino acids: CSVERTGTYGYTF. The rearrangement links TRBV29-1 to TRBJ1-2, with TRBD1 matching 7 bases. V lost 2 bases and J lost 5; bases outside the gene matches: 5. CDR1 and CDR2 from the germline V gene are SQVTM and ANQGSEA. The CDR3 has 13 residues.

Regarding this clone: The same CDR3 also results from other DNA sequences found in this sample. This rearrangement joins TRBV6-5 to TRBJ1-1; no clear D gene. This CDR3 comprises 13 residues. Trimming pared 0 bases from V and 3 bases from J, leaving 5 bases between. Looked up from germline, CDR1 is MNHEY and CDR2 is SVGAGI. As DNA, the CDR3 is TGTGCCAGCAGTTACTCGGCAGACACTGAAGCTTTCTTT. Its translation: CASSYSADTEAFF.

This clone appeared a single time. The gene calls are TRBV7-3 and TRBJ1-4; D is ambiguous. Trimming took off 5 bases at V and 6 bases at J, with 16 bases between the two ends. The CDR3 has 15 residues. Germline V lookup: CDR1 SGHTA, CDR2 FQGTGA. CDR3 bases: TGTGCCAGCAGCCCCCGGGCCGCTCCCTATGAAAAACTGTTTTTT. Translation: CASSPRAAPYEKLFF.

J is TRBJ1-1 and V is TRBV6-6; 12 bases match TRBD1. V was pared by 5 bases and J by 10 bases, with 23 bases of the junction left unmatched. Germline-derived CDR1 and CDR2 are MNHNY and SVGAGI (reference sequence). CDR3 size: 19 residues. The CDR3 coding sequence is TGTGCCAGCAGTCCCGGGACAGGGGGCGCACCGCATATCCCTCGAGGAGCTTTCTTT. Translating it yields CASSPGTGGAPHIPRGAFF.

The chain combines TRBV5-5 with TRBJ2-2, with TRBD2 identical over 12 bases. J was trimmed by 6 bases and V by 3 bases; bases with no gene match: 6. The CDR3 contains 16 residues. Germline V gene lookup returns CDR1 SGHKS and CDR2 YYEKEE (reference sequence). CDR3 protein: CASSYLSSGGAGELFF. Written as DNA, the CDR3 is TGTGCCAGCAGCTACCTGTCTAGCGGGGGGGCCGGGGAGCTGTTTTTT. Complete variable domain (other parts from reference TRBV5-5 and TRBJ2-2): DAGVTQSPTHLIKTRGQQVTLRCSPISGHKSVSWYQQVLGQGPQFIFQYYEKEERGRGNFPDRFSARQFPNYSSELNVNALLLGDSALYLCASSYLSSGGAGELFFGEGSRLTVL.

The J gene is TRBJ1-1, the V gene TRBV7-8; no firm D call. The CDR3 totals 16 residues. V lost 0 bases, J lost 0 bases, and 11 bases lay in between. CDR1 SGHVS and CDR2 FQNEAQ come from the germline V gene. The CDR3 bases are TGTGCCAGCAGCTTAGCACTTACAAGTATGAACACTGAAGCTTTCTTT. It codes for CASSLALTSMNTEAFF.

The chain recombines TRBV6-4 with TRBJ2-3, with TRBD2 identical over 8 bases. CDR1 and CDR2 (germline): MRHNA, SNTAGT. This CDR3 is built from 16 residues. Unmatched junction bases numbered 7, after V lost 3 bases and J lost 2 bases. DNA for the CDR3: TGTGCCAGCAGTGAGGTTGCGGGGGGAGACACAGATACGCAGTATTTT. Encoded protein: CASSEVAGGDTDTQYF.

With respect to this clone: The sample contains more than one DNA sequence encoding this CDR3. The rearrangement joins TRBV28 to TRBJ1-2; D might be TRBD1 (5 bases). CDR1 is MDHEN, CDR2 SYDVKM, per germline. The CDR3 loop spans 14 amino acids. The V end was cut by 3 bases, the J end by 0 bases, with 8 bases between. In DNA form, the CDR3 reads TGTGCCAGCAGTTTGACAGTAGCTAACTATGGCTACACCTTC. Protein: CASSLTVANYGYTF.

This chain links TRBV7-2 with TRBJ1-4, with 10 nucleotides matching TRBD1. V shed 8 bases, J shed 9 bases, and the junction held 6 bases outside the gene matches. The V gene's germline CDR1 is SGHTA and CDR2 FQGNSA. The CDR3 length is 13 residues. The chain's CDR3 is CASRGTGAQKLFF. For the CDR3, the DNA is TGTGCCAGCCGCGGGACAGGGGCTCAAAAACTGTTTTTT.

The chain carries TRBV7-9 and TRBJ2-7, with D possibly being TRBD1 (6 bases). There are 11 residues in the CDR3. The germline V gene encodes CDR1 SEHNR and CDR2 FQNEAQ (reference sequence). The V gene lost 5 bases and the J gene lost 4 bases, with 6 bases spanning the gap. The CDR3 sequence: CASSGQYEQYF. CDR3 DNA: TGTGCCAGCAGCGGACAGTACGAGCAGTACTTC.

The table lists this clone with a few counts. This chain joins TRBV11-2 and TRBJ2-1; a weak D match, TRBD2 (5 bases). Germline V lookup: CDR1 SGHAT, CDR2 FQNNGV. Trimming pared 4 bases from V and 4 bases from J, leaving 17 bases between. The CDR3 spans 16 residues. CDR3 sequence (DNA): TGTGCCAGCAGCTCAGTCAGGACTCGCCTTTACAATGAGCAGTTCTTC. Its translation: CASSSVRTRLYNEQFF.

The chain links TRBV19 to TRBJ2-1; D is unresolved. V lost 5 bases and J 0 bases, leaving 5 bases between the germline ends. The CDR3 is 13 amino acids. Per germline, CDR1 LNHDA and CDR2 SQIVND (reference sequence). CDR3 loop: CASSLSSYNEQFF. CDR3 sequence (DNA): TGTGCCAGTAGTCTGTCCTCCTACAATGAGCAGTTCTTC.

This rearrangement joins TRBV10-3 to TRBJ2-7; TRBD1 matches at 8 bases. Trimming removed 6 bases from V and 7 bases from J; junction bases left unmatched: 11. This CDR3 spans 14 amino acids. Germline V gene lookup returns CDR1 ENHRY and CDR2 SYGVKD. The CDR3 loop reads CAIRQVTGAGEQYF. The CDR3 DNA reads as TGTGCCATCAGACAAGTGACAGGGGCGGGGGAGCAGTACTTC.

V usage is TRBV12-3 or TRBV12-4 and J usage is TRBJ2-3; D call uncertain. Between the trimmed V and J ends, which lost 6 bases and 1 base, there was a span of 8 bases. The CDR3 length is 13 residues. The CDR3 DNA reads as TGTGCCAGCAGCCAACTGGGCACAGATACGCAGTATTTT. This translates into CASSQLGTDTQYF.